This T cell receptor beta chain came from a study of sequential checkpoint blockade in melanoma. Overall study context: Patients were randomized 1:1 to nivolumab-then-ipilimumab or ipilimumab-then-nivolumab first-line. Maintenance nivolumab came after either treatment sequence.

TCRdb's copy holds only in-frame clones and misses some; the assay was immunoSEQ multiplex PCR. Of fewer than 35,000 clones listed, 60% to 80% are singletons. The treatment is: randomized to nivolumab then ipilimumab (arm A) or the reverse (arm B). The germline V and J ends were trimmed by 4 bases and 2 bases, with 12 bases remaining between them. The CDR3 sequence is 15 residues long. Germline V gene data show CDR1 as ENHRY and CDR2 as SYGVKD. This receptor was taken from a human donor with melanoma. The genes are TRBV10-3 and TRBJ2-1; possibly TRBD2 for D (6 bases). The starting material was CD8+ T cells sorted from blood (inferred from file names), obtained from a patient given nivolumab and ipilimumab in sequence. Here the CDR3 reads CAISGGAATYNEQFF. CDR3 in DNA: TGTGCCATCAGTGGCGGGGCGGCTACCTACAATGAGCAGTTCTTC.